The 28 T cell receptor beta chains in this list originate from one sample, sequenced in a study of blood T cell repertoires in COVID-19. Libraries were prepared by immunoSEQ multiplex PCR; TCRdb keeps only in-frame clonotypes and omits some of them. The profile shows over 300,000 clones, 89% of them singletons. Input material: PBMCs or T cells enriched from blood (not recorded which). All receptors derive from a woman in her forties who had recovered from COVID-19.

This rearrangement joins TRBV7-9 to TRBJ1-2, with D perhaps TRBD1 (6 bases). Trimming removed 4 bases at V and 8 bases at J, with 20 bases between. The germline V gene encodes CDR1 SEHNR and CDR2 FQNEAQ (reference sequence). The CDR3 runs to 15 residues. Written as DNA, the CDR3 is TGTGCCAGCAGCTCCTCTCTCGGGACATTCAACGGCTACACCTTC. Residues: CASSSSLGTFNGYTF.

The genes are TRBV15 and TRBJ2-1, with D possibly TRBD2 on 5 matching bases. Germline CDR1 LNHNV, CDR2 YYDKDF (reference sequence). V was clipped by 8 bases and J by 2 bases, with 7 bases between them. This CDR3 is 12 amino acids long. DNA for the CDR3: TGTGCCACCTCCGGGGCCTACAATGAGCAGTTCTTC. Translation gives CATSGAYNEQFF. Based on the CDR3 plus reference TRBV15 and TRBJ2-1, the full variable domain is DAMVIQNPRYQVTQFGKPVTLSCSQTLNHNVMYWYQQKSSQAPKLLFHYYDKDFNNEADTPDNFQSRRPNTSFCFLDIRSPGLGDTAMYLCATSGAYNEQFFGPGTRLTVL.

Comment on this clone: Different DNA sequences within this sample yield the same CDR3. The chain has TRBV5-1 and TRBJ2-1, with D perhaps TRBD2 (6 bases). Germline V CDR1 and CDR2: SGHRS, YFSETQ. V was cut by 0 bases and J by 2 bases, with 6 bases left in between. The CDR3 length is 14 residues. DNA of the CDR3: TGCGCCAGCAGCTTGGGACTAGCCTACAATGAGCAGTTCTTC. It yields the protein CASSLGLAYNEQFF.

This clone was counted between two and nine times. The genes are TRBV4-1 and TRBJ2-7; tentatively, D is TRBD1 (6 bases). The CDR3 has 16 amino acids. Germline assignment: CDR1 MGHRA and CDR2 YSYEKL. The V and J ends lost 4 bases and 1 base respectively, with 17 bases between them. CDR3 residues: CASSRGIEGGSYEQYF. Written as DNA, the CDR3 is TGCGCCAGCAGCCGGGGAATAGAAGGGGGTTCCTACGAGCAGTACTTC.

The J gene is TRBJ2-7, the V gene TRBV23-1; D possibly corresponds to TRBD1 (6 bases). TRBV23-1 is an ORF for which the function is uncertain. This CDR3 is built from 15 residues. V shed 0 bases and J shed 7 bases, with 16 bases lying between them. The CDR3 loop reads CASSQSQGQWSEQYF. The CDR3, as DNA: TGCGCCAGCAGTCAATCCCAGGGACAATGGAGTGAGCAGTACTTC.

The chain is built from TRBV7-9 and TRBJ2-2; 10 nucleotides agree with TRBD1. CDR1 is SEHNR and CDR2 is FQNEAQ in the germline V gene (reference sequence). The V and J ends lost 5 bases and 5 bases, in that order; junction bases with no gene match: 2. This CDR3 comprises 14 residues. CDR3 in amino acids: CASSTDRGTGELFF. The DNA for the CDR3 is TGTGCCAGCAGCACGGACAGGGGGACCGGGGAGCTGTTTTTT. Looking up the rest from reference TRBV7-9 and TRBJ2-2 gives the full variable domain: DTGVSQNPRHKITKRGQNVTFRCDPISEHNRLYWYRQTLGQGPEFLTYFQNEAQLEKSRLLSDRFSAERPKGSFSTLEIQRTEQGDSAMYLCASSTDRGTGELFFGEGSRLTVL.

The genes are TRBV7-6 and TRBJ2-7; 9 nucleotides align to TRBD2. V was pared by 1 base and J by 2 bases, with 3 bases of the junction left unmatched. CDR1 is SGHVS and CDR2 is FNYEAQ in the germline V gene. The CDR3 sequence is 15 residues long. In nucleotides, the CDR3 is TGTGCCAGCAGCTTAGGACTAGCGGACACCTACGAGCAGTACTTC. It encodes CASSLGLADTYEQYF. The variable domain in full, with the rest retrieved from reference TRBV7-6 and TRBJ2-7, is GAGVSQSPRYKVTKRGQDVALRCDPISGHVSLYWYRQALGQGPEFLTYFNYEAQQDKSGLPNDRFSAERPEGSISTLTIQRTEQRDSAMYRCASSLGLADTYEQYFGPGTRLTVT.

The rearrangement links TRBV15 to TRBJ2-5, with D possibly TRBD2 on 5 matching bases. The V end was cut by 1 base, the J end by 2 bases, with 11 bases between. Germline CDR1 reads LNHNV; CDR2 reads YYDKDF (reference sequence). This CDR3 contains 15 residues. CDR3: CATSRGQRSQETQYF. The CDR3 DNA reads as TGTGCCACCAGCAGAGGGCAGCGGTCACAAGAGACCCAGTACTTC.

CDR3 amino acids: CASSWRGLGETQYF. In DNA, the CDR3 is TGTGCCAGCAGCTGGAGGGGGCTTGGGGAGACCCAGTACTTC. The chain couples TRBV28 to TRBJ2-5, with a possible D match to TRBD1 (7 bases). With 6 bases removed from V and 5 bases from J, the gap between germline ends came to 16 bases. Germline loops: CDR1 MDHEN, CDR2 SYDVKM. This CDR3 has 14 residues.

The CDR3 DNA reads as TGTGCCATCACCGAAGGGACAGGGGCGGGAGATACGCAGTATTTT. Its translation: CAITEGTGAGDTQYF. This chain uses TRBV10-3 with TRBJ2-3; 10 bases line up with TRBD1. In germline, CDR1 is ENHRY, CDR2 SYGVKD. The CDR3 sequence is 15 residues long. V shed 7 bases and J 5 bases; nucleotides not matched to a gene: 9.

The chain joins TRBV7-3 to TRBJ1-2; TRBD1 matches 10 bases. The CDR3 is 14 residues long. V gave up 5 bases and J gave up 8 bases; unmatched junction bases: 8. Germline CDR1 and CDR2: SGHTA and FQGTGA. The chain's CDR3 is CASSPETGGSGYTF. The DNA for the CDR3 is TGTGCCAGCAGCCCGGAGACAGGGGGCAGCGGCTACACCTTC. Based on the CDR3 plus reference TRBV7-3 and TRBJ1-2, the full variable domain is GAGVSQTPSNKVTEKGKYVELRCDPISGHTALYWYRQSLGQGPEFLIYFQGTGAADDSGLPNDRFFAVRPEGSVSTLKIQRTERGDSAVYLCASSPETGGSGYTFGSGTRLTVV.

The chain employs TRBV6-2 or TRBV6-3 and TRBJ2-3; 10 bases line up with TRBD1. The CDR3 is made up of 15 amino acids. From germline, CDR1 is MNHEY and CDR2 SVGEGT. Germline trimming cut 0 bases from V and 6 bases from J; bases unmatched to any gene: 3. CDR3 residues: CASSYSTGGPDTQYF. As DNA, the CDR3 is TGTGCCAGCAGTTACTCGACAGGGGGCCCGGATACGCAGTATTTT.

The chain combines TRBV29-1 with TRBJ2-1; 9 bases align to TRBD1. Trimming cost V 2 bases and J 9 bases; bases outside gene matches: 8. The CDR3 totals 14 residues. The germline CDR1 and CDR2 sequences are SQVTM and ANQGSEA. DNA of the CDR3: TGCAGCGTTGAATCCGGGGACAGGGTGGGTGAGCAGTTCTTC. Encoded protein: CSVESGDRVGEQFF.

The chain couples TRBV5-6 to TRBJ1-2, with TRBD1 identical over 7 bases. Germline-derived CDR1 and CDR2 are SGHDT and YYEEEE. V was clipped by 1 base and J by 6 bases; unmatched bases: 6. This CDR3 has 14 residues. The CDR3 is CASSLRQGFDGYTF. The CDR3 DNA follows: TGTGCCAGCAGCTTGAGACAGGGTTTCGATGGCTACACCTTC.

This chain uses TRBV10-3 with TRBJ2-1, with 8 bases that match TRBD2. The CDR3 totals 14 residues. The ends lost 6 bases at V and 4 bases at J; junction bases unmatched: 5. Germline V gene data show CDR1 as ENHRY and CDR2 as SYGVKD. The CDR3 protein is CAISTGGEYNEQFF. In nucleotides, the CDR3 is TGTGCCATCAGCACCGGGGGGGAGTACAATGAGCAGTTCTTC.

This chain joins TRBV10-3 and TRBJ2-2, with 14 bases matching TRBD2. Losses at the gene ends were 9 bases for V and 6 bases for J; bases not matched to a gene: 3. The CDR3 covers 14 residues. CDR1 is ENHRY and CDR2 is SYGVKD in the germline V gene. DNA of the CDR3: TGTGCCATTCGGACTAGCGGGGGGCCCGGGGAGCTGTTTTTT. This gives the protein CAIRTSGGPGELFF.

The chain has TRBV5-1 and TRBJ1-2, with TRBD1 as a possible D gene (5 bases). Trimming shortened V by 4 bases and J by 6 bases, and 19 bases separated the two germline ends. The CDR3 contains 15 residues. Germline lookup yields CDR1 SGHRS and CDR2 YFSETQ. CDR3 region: CASSRGGGGEDGYTF. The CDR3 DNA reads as TGCGCCAGCAGCCGGGGAGGTGGGGGAGAAGATGGCTACACCTTC.

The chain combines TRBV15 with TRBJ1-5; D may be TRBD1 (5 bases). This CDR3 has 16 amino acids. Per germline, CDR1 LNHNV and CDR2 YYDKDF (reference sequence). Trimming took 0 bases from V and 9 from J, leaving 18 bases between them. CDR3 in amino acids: CATSRDQGRGSPPQHF. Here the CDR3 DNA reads TGTGCCACCAGCAGAGATCAAGGGCGGGGCAGTCCGCCCCAGCATTTT.

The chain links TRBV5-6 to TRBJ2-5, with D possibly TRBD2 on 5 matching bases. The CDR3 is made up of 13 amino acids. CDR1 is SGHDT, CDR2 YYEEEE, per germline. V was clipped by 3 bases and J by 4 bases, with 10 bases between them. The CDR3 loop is CASSSYSVETQYF. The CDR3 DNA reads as TGTGCCAGCAGCTCCTATAGCGTAGAGACCCAGTACTTC.

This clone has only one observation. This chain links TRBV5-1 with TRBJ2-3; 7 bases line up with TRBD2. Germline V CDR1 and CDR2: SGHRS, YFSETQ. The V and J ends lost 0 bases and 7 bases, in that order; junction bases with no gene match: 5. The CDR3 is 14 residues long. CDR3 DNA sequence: TGCGCCAGCAGCTTGGAAAGCGGGGAAAATACGCAGTATTTT. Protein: CASSLESGENTQYF. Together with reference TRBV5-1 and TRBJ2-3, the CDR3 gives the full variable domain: KAGVTQTPRYLIKTRGQQVTLSCSPISGHRSVSWYQQTPGQGLQFLFEYFSETQRNKGNFPGRFSGRQFSNSRSEMNVSTLELGDSALYLCASSLESGENTQYFGPGTRLTVL.

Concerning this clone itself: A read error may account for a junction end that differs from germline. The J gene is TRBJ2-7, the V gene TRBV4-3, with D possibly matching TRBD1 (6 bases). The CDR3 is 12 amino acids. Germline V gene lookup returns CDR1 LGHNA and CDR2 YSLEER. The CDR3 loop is CASSPGAGVWIF. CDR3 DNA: TGCGCCAGCAGCCCCGGGGCAGGGGTGTGGATCTTC.

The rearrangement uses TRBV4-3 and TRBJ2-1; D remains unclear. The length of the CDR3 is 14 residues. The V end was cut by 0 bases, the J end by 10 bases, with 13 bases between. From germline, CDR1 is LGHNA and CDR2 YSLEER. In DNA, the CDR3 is TGCGCCAGCAGCCAAGATAGAGGAGTAAAGGAGCAGTTCTTC. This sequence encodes CASSQDRGVKEQFF.

For the CDR3, the DNA is TGTGCCAGTAGTGATGGGCAGGGTGGATTGTACGAGCAGTACTTC. Translated: CASSDGQGGLYEQYF. The chain joins TRBV19 to TRBJ2-7; possibly TRBD1 for D (5 bases). Trimming stripped 5 bases from V and 4 bases from J, with 18 bases between. Germline CDR1 reads LNHDA; CDR2 reads SQIVND (reference sequence). The CDR3 loop spans 15 amino acids. Full variable domain (outside the CDR3, taken from reference TRBV19 and TRBJ2-7): DGGITQSPKYLFRKEGQNVTLSCEQNLNHDAMYWYRQDPGQGLRLIYYSQIVNDFQKGDIAEGYSVSREKKESFPLTVTSAQKNPTAFYLCASSDGQGGLYEQYFGPGTRLTVT.

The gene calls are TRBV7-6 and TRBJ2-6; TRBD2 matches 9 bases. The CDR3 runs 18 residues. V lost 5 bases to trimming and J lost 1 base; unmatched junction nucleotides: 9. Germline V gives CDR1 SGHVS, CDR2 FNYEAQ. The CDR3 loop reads CASSTTIAGESGANVLTF. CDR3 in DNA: TGTGCCAGCAGCACGACTATAGCGGGGGAATCTGGGGCCAACGTCCTGACTTTC.

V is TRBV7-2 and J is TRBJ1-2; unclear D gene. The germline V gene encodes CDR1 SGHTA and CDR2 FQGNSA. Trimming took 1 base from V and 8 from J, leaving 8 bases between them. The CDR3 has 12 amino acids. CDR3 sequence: CASSLEVGGYTF. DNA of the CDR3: TGTGCCAGCAGCTTAGAGGTGGGCGGCTACACCTTC. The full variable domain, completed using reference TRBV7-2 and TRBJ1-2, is GAGVSQSPSNKVTEKGKDVELRCDPISGHTALYWYRQSLGQGLEFLIYFQGNSAPDKSGLPSDRFSAERTGGSVSTLTIQRTQQEDSAVYLCASSLEVGGYTFGSGTRLTVV.

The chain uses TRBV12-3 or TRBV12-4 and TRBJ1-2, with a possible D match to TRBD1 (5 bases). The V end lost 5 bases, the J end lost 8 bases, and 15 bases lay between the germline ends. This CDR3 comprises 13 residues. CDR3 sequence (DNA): TGTGCCAGCAGTCGGGACTCCGAGGGAGGCTACACCTTC. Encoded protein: CASSRDSEGGYTF.

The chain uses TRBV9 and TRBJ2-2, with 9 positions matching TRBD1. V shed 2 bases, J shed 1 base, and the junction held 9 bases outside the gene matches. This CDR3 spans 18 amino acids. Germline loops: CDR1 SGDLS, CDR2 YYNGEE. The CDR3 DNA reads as TGTGCCAGCAGCGTCTCCGGACAGGGGAGGGGGAACACCGGGGAGCTGTTTTTT. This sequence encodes CASSVSGQGRGNTGELFF. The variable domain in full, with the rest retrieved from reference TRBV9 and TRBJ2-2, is DSGVTQTPKHLITATGQRVTLRCSPRSGDLSVYWYQQSLDQGLQFLIQYYNGEERAKGNILERFSAQQFPDLHSELNLSSLELGDSALYFCASSVSGQGRGNTGELFFGEGSRLTVL.

The CDR3 region is CASSTVAGKQFF. The CDR3 DNA follows: TGTGCCAGCAGCACGGTAGCGGGGAAGCAGTTCTTC. The V gene is TRBV5-4, the J gene TRBJ2-1; TRBD2 matches at 8 bases. V trimming: 4 bases; J trimming: 11 bases; junction bases outside the gene matches: 5. The germline V gene encodes CDR1 SGHNT and CDR2 YYREEE (reference sequence). CDR3 size: 12 residues.